This record covers a single T cell receptor beta chain. This sample is drawn from a study of blood T cell repertoires in COVID-19. Overall study context: The study drew acute and convalescent COVID-19 samples from the United States, Italy and Spain.

The participants were between about 18 and 90 years old and came from some 23 US areas. Two consecutive negative NP/OP PCR tests, clearance, or resolved symptoms defined Cohort 3 recovery. Original handling: Scientists estimated how many nucleated cells there were by amplifying reference gene primers. Generated by immunoSEQ multiplex PCR, the TCRdb table keeps only in-frame clones and is missing some. The D gene and trimming were derived from the DNA, and the V and J assignments and clone size from that table. The table includes 490,000 or so clones, 80% to 90% detected once. This clonotype originated in a woman aged 55 to 70 who had recovered from COVID-19. Input material: PBMCs or T cells enriched from blood (not recorded which).

This chain's CDR3 is CASSYTRGFSGNTIYF. CDR3 sequence (DNA): TGTGCCAGCAGTTACACAAGAGGATTCTCTGGAAACACCATATATTTT. V usage is TRBV6-5 and J usage is TRBJ1-3; unclear D gene. This CDR3 has 16 amino acids. Trimming stripped 2 bases from V and 0 bases from J, with 11 bases between. Germline V gene sequence: CDR1 MNHEY, CDR2 SVGAGI.